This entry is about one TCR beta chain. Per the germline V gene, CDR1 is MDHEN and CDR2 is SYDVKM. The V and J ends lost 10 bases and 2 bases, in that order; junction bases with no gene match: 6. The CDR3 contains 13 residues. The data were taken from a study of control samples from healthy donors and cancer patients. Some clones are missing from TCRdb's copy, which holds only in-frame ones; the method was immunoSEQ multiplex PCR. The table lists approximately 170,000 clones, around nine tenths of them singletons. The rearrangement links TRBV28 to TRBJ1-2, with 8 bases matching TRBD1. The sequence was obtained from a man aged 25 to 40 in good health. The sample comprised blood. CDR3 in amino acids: CATLRQGNYGYTF. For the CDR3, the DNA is TGTGCCACGCTGCGACAGGGGAACTATGGCTACACCTTC.